This paragraph reports one TCR beta chain. What it binds is not known. This sample stems from a study of Siglec-9 on CD8 T cells in melanoma. Trimming took off 2 bases at V and 10 bases at J, with 12 bases between the two ends. The germline gives CDR1 SEHNR, CDR2 FQNEAQ (reference sequence). The CDR3 contains 13 residues. Study conclusions and caveats: Siglec-9 reportedly marks and regulates an effector memory CD8+ T-cell subset apparently accumulating in melanoma tumors.

Produced via immunoSEQ multiplex PCR; TCRdb's table is partial and in-frame only. The sample records 30,000 to 45,000 clones, 80% to 85% being singletons. This chain links TRBV7-9 with TRBJ2-1, with D perhaps matching TRBD1 (5 bases). Sequenced sample: Siglec-9- CD8+ T cells sorted from blood. The sequence was obtained from a human donor in good health. The CDR3: CASSLSEQEEQFF. CDR3 DNA: TGTGCCAGCAGCTTAAGCGAACAGGAGGAGCAGTTCTTC.